The source of this TCR beta chain is a study of cytomegalovirus exposure and HLA in healthy donors. Whole-study context: The early release's HLA-typed donors yielded some 85 million unique TCRs. Study-level findings and limits: Later analysis indicated greater clonal expansion among HLA-associated TCR beta chains than among equally common other chains.

This CDR3 is built from 14 residues. The germline CDR1 and CDR2 sequences are SGHRS and YFSETQ. Trimming cost V 4 bases and J 3 bases; bases outside gene matches: 7. The PCR used 60 Vbeta and 13 Jbeta primers. The repertoire was sequenced with immunoSEQ multiplex PCR; TCRdb's copy has only in-frame clones and lacks some. The data show approximately 130,000 clones, around 81% seen once. On this clone itself: No antigen is known for it.

This receptor was taken from a woman between 40 and 50 years old in good health and CMV-seronegative. The sample comprised PBMCs. The chain is built from TRBV5-1 and TRBJ2-7; 7 nucleotides align to TRBD1. CDR3 amino acids: CASSVGTDLYEQYF. CDR3 nucleotide sequence: TGCGCCAGCAGCGTAGGGACAGACCTCTACGAGCAGTACTTC.